This TCR beta chain was observed in a study of T-cell memory formation after mild COVID-19. Study at large: Each donor largely had its own TCR clusters.

Germline V gene data show CDR1 as MGHRA and CDR2 as YSYEKL. The CDR3 runs 15 residues. With V trimmed by 2 bases and J by 3 bases, 6 bases remained unmatched. Comment on this clonotype: Its antigen is as yet unknown.

TCRdb used MiXCR to reprocess the 5' RACE reads, holding one entry per CDR3 protein. Counted here are under 110,000 distinct CDR3 sequences, around 12% occurring once; the ten biggest clones make up approximately 30%. General observations from the study: Certain responding clones were present in pre-infection memory, suggesting participation of cross-reactive memory. Day 15 to 85 contractors were CD4/CD8 balanced; later expanders leaned CD4+.

The V and J genes are TRBV4-1 and TRBJ2-5; TRBD1 matches 7 bases. This TCR was sampled from an adult woman who had mild COVID-19 (a few samples of this study predate the infection). Cell type and time point are not known. The sample consisted of PBMCs or a T cell subset sorted from them (not recorded which). The CDR3 DNA is TGCGCCAGCAGCCAAAATCGAGGGACAGAAGAGACCCAGTACTTC. Protein sequence: CASSQNRGTEETQYF.